This T cell receptor beta chain was retrieved from a study of blood T cell repertoires in COVID-19. The overall study: Samples representing acute and convalescent COVID-19 were sourced from the United States, Italy and Spain. PBMCs, B-cell-depleted T cells, or T cells provided the cDNA or gDNA that made up the material.

Repertoires were generated with immunoSEQ multiplex PCR, while TCRdb's copy carries only in-frame clones and drops some. This sample has roughly 120,000 clones, with just over 75% found just once. The germline gives CDR1 SGHTA, CDR2 FQGTGA. V lost 5 bases to trimming and J lost 2 bases; unmatched junction nucleotides: 3. The CDR3 extends over 15 amino acids. This clone was picked up one time. The rearrangement links TRBV7-3 to TRBJ2-1; 10 bases fit TRBD1. The clonotype was recovered from a woman of 80 years or more with acute or convalescent COVID-19. Sequencing was performed on peripheral blood. The CDR3: CASSPGQGPYNEQFF. The CDR3 DNA reads as TGTGCCAGCAGCCCGGGACAGGGGCCCTACAATGAGCAGTTCTTC.